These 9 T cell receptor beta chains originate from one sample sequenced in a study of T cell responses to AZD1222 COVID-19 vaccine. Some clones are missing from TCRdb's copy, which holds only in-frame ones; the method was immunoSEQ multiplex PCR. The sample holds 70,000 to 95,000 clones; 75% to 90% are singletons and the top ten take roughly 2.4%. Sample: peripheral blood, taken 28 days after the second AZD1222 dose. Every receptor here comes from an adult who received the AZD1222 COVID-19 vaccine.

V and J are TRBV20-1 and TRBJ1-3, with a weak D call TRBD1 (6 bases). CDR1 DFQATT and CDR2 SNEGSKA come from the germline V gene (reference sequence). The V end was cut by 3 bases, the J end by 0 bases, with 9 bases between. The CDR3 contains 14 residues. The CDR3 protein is CSASRGSSGNTIYF. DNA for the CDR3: TGCAGTGCTAGTAGGGGGAGCTCTGGAAACACCATATATTTT.

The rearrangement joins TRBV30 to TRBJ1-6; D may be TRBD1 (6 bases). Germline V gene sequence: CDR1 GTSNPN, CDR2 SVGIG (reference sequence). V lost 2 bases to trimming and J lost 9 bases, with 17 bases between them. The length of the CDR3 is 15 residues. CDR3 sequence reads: CAWSFIQGSGSPLHF. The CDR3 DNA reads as TGTGCCTGGAGTTTCATACAGGGAAGCGGTTCACCCCTCCACTTT.

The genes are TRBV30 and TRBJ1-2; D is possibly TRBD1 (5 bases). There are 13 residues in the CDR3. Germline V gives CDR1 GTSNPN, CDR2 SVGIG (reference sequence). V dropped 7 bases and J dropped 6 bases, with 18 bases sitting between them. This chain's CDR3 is CAYEGSTEDGYTF. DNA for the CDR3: TGTGCCTACGAAGGGTCGACAGAGGATGGCTACACCTTC.

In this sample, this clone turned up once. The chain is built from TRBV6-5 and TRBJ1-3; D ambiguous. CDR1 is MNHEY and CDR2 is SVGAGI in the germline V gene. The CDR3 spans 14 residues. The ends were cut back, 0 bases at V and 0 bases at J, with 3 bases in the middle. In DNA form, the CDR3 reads TGTGCCAGCAGTTACTCCAACTCTGGAAACACCATATATTTT. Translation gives CASSYSNSGNTIYF.

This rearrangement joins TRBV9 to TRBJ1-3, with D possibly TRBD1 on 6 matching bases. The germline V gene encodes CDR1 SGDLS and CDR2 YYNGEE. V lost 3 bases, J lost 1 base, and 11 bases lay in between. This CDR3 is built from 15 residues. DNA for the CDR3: TGTGCCAGCAGCGAGGGAGGGGGTTCTGGAAACACCATATATTTT. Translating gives CASSEGGGSGNTIYF. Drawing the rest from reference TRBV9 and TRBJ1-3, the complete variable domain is DSGVTQTPKHLITATGQRVTLRCSPRSGDLSVYWYQQSLDQGLQFLIQYYNGEERAKGNILERFSAQQFPDLHSELNLSSLELGDSALYFCASSEGGGSGNTIYFGEGSWLTVV.

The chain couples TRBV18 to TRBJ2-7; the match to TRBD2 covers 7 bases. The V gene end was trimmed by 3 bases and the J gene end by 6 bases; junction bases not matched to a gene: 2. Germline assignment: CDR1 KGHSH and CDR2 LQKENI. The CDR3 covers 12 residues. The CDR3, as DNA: TGTGCCAGCTCACCGGGAGGGGTCGAGCAGTACTTC. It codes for CASSPGGVEQYF.

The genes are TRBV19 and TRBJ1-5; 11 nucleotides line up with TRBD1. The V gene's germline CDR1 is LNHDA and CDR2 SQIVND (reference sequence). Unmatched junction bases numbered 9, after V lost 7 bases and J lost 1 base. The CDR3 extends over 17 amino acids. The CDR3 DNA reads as TGTGCCAGTAATGGACAGGGGGCTTTTTTGAGCAATCAGCCCCAGCATTTT. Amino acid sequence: CASNGQGAFLSNQPQHF.

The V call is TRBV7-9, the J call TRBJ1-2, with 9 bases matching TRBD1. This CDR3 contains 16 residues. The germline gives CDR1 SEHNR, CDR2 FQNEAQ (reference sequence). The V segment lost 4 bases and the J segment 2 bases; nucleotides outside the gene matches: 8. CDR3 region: CASSYELDRGNYGYTF. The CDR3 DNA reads TGTGCCAGCAGCTACGAGTTGGACAGGGGAAACTATGGCTACACCTTC.

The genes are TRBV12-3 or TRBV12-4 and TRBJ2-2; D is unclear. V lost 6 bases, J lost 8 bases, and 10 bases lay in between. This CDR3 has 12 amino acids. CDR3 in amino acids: CASSHLLGELFF. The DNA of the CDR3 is TGTGCCAGCAGCCACTTACTGGGGGAGCTGTTTTTT.